This T cell receptor beta chain emerged from a study of T cell repertoires in cytomegalovirus infection. Turning to the study itself: An indication of both CMV infection and matching HLA type came from public TCR beta signatures.

There are many counts of this clonotype. Its antigen is still unknown. V was shortened by 5 bases and J by 7 bases, with 6 bases between the two germline ends. The CDR3 consists of 11 residues. Looked up from germline, CDR1 is MNHEY and CDR2 is SVGEGT. MiXCR, run by TCRdb on the reads, gives a single entry per CDR3 protein. In the table there are some 700,000 distinct CDR3 sequences, around 35% of which are singletons. The study's findings and limits: Identification of carriers of CMV plus the relevant HLA was achieved through cumulative public TCR beta family frequency.

This clonotype originated in a human donor in good health (CMV status not recorded). Some clones in this sample may be carry-over from other donors' samples. The material sequenced was cultured PBMCs, taken from culture after CMV antigen stimulation. The chain is built from TRBV6-2 or TRBV6-3 and TRBJ2-1; possibly TRBD2 for D (5 bases). The CDR3 bases are TGTGCCAGCAGTAGACTAAATGAGCAGTTCTTC. Its protein product is CASSRLNEQFF.